The 27 T cell receptor beta chains below come from one sample, sequenced in a study of blood T cell repertoires in COVID-19. Sequencing was performed with immunoSEQ multiplex PCR; in TCRdb, only in-frame clones are kept and a portion is missing. The sample carries approximately 25,000 clones, 86% recorded once. What was sequenced was peripheral blood. The receptors were sampled from a woman of 80 years or more with active or convalescent COVID-19.

The chain carries TRBV27 and TRBJ2-1; TRBD1 agrees at 10 bases. This CDR3 has 17 amino acids. Germline V gene lookup returns CDR1 MNHEY and CDR2 SMNVEV (reference sequence). V trimming: 2 bases; J trimming: 4 bases; junction bases outside the gene matches: 8. The CDR3 here is CASSLDGRTGGYNEQFF. CDR3 DNA: TGTGCCAGCAGTTTAGATGGTAGGACAGGGGGTTACAATGAGCAGTTCTTC.

The CDR3 DNA reads TGTGCCAGCAGCAAAGTTCGGGGGACAGGACTGAACACTGAAGCTTTCTTT. Translating it yields CASSKVRGTGLNTEAFF. V is TRBV21-1 and J is TRBJ1-1; the D call TRBD1 from the table was never checked on the DNA. TRBV21-1 is classified as a pseudogene. The CDR3 is 17 residues long.

V is TRBV18 and J is TRBJ2-7, with no clear D. Germline CDR1 is KGHSH and CDR2 is LQKENI. The V end was cut by 4 bases, the J end by 0 bases, with 13 bases between. This CDR3 spans 15 amino acids. In nucleotides, the CDR3 is TGTGCCAGCTCACTTATAGAGACAAGCTCCTACGAGCAGTACTTC. It translates to CASSLIETSSYEQYF.

This chain uses TRBV28 with TRBJ1-1, with 8 bases lining up with TRBD1. CDR1 is MDHEN and CDR2 is SYDVKM in the germline V gene. CDR3 length equals 15 residues. J was trimmed by 6 bases and V by 6 bases; bases with no gene match: 12. The CDR3 protein is CASSRPQGAWAEAFF. The CDR3 region has the DNA TGTGCCAGCAGCCGACCCCAGGGGGCTTGGGCTGAAGCTTTCTTT.

V and J are TRBV28 and TRBJ2-5; TRBD1 is a possible D gene (6 bases). CDR3 size: 13 residues. Between the trimmed V and J ends, which lost 5 bases and 5 bases, there was a span of 12 bases. CDR1 and CDR2 from the germline V gene are MDHEN and SYDVKM. The CDR3 DNA sequence: TGTGCCAGCAGTCCCCCAGGGGACGAGACCCAGTACTTC. As protein: CASSPPGDETQYF.

The DNA of the CDR3 is TGTGCCACCCCGGACAGGGGCAATCAGCCCCAGCATTTT. Protein: CATPDRGNQPQHF. The chain joins TRBV24-1 to TRBJ1-5; 8 bases agree with TRBD1. The germline V gene has CDR1 KGHDR and CDR2 SFDVKD. V lost 9 bases and J lost 2; bases outside the gene matches: 2. The CDR3 spans 13 residues.

The chain has TRBV6-5 and TRBJ1-2; 8 nucleotides match TRBD1. V shed 5 bases and J 5 bases; nucleotides not matched to a gene: 10. CDR3 length: 15 amino acids. Germline V gene lookup returns CDR1 MNHEY and CDR2 SVGAGI. The CDR3 nucleotides read TGTGCCAGCAGTCTCAGGGGGCTAGTCGAGTATGGCTACACCTTC. This sequence encodes CASSLRGLVEYGYTF.

The V call is TRBV28, the J call TRBJ2-7, with TRBD1 identical over 9 bases. The V segment lost 4 bases and the J segment 1 base; nucleotides outside the gene matches: 8. The germline V gene encodes CDR1 MDHEN and CDR2 SYDVKM. This CDR3 is built from 16 residues. In DNA, the CDR3 is TGTGCCAGCAGTTGGGGGACAGGGCGGGCGTCCTACGAGCAGTACTTC. Amino acids: CASSWGTGRASYEQYF.

The DNA for the CDR3 is TGCGCCAGCAGCCGGAACCAGGGTAAGAGCTCCTACAATGAGCAGTTCTTC. Its translation: CASSRNQGKSSYNEQFF. The rearrangement links TRBV4-1 to TRBJ2-1; maybe TRBD1 (5 bases). Trimming stripped 4 bases from V and 0 bases from J, with 16 bases between. Looked up from germline, CDR1 is MGHRA and CDR2 is YSYEKL. This CDR3 spans 17 amino acids.

The chain links TRBV12-5 to TRBJ1-6; unclear D gene. The germline V and J ends were trimmed by 5 bases and 0 bases, with 20 bases remaining between them. Germline V gene data show CDR1 as LGHNT and CDR2 as FRNRAP. This CDR3 is built from 19 residues. The chain's CDR3 is CASGAPFLQSSSYNSPLHF. The CDR3 nucleotides read TGTGCTAGTGGTGCACCCTTCCTACAGTCCAGCTCCTATAATTCACCCCTCCACTTT.

This chain uses TRBV5-1 with TRBJ1-1; D possibly corresponds to TRBD1 (6 bases). Deletions cut 7 bases from V and 0 bases from J, with 13 bases between. CDR1 SGHRS and CDR2 YFSETQ come from the germline V gene. This CDR3 has 14 residues. CDR3 in DNA: TGCGCCAGCGCTACAGGGATATTGAACACTGAAGCTTTCTTT. Translation: CASATGILNTEAFF.

The chain has TRBV4-2 and TRBJ2-1; D gene ambiguous. Germline V CDR1 and CDR2: LGHNA, YNFKEQ. Trimming took off 0 bases at V and 3 bases at J, with 9 bases between the two ends. This CDR3 comprises 15 residues. The CDR3 DNA sequence: TGTGCCAGCAGCCAAGACAAGACGGGCTACAATGAGCAGTTCTTC. Amino acid sequence: CASSQDKTGYNEQFF.

The V call is TRBV24-1, the J call TRBJ1-2, with a possible D match to TRBD1 (5 bases). The CDR3 has 14 residues. The V and J ends lost 2 bases and 8 bases respectively, with 14 bases between them. CDR1 and CDR2 from the germline V gene are KGHDR and SFDVKD. CDR3 sequence: CATSDWGADGGYTF. CDR3 coding DNA: TGTGCCACCAGTGATTGGGGCGCCGACGGGGGCTACACCTTC.

This chain uses TRBV6-5 with TRBJ2-7; D unresolved. The germline V gene has CDR1 MNHEY and CDR2 SVGAGI. This CDR3 has 14 residues. V shed 2 bases and J shed 3 bases, with 11 bases lying between them. The CDR3: CASSYIPGYYEQYF. The CDR3 nucleotides are TGTGCCAGCAGTTACATCCCCGGGTACTACGAGCAGTACTTC.

This chain links TRBV9 with TRBJ1-3, with D unresolved. The CDR3 contains 14 residues. Germline assignment: CDR1 SGDLS and CDR2 YYNGEE. The V and J ends lost 4 bases and 6 bases respectively, with 14 bases between them. The CDR3 loop reads CASSPNSRLNTIYF. In DNA form, the CDR3 reads TGTGCCAGCAGCCCCAACAGCAGATTAAACACCATATATTTT. Full variable domain (outside the CDR3, taken from reference TRBV9 and TRBJ1-3): DSGVTQTPKHLITATGQRVTLRCSPRSGDLSVYWYQQSLDQGLQFLIQYYNGEERAKGNILERFSAQQFPDLHSELNLSSLELGDSALYFCASSPNSRLNTIYFGEGSWLTVV.

The chain employs TRBV7-8 and TRBJ1-2; D is undetermined. CDR1 and CDR2 from the germline V gene are SGHVS and FQNEAQ. The CDR3 sequence is 13 residues long. Trimming removed 4 bases at V and 5 bases at J, with 11 bases between. CDR3 amino acids: CASSSNAQYGYTF. The CDR3 region has the DNA TGTGCCAGCAGCTCAAACGCCCAGTATGGCTACACCTTC.

J is TRBJ1-1 and V is TRBV7-2; D not resolved. The V end lost 1 base, the J end lost 2 bases, and 11 bases lay between the germline ends. The germline V gene has CDR1 SGHTA and CDR2 FQGNSA. The CDR3 is 15 amino acids. The CDR3 bases are TGTGCCAGCAGCTTAGACTTCAGGTTCAACACTGAAGCTTTCTTT. This sequence encodes CASSLDFRFNTEAFF.

J is TRBJ2-3 and V is TRBV7-3; 8 bases agree with TRBD1. The CDR3 has 17 residues. The ends lost 4 bases at V and 0 bases at J; junction bases unmatched: 9. CDR1 and CDR2 from the germline V gene are SGHTA and FQGTGA. CDR3 nucleotide sequence: TGTGCCAGCAGCTCCCGAGGACAGGGAGCTAGCACAGATACGCAGTATTTT. This translates into CASSSRGQGASTDTQYF.

The chain uses TRBV11-2 and TRBJ2-7; a weak D match, TRBD1 (6 bases). Germline CDR1 reads SGHAT; CDR2 reads FQNNGV. The CDR3 consists of 13 residues. Trimming removed 4 bases at V and 3 bases at J, with 10 bases between. The CDR3 DNA is TGTGCCAGCAGCTCGGGACATCGCTACGAGCAGTACTTC. This sequence encodes CASSSGHRYEQYF.

This clone was picked up one time. The chain uses TRBV27 and TRBJ2-5, with 13 bases matching TRBD2. The V segment lost 3 bases and the J segment 4 bases; nucleotides outside the gene matches: 8. The CDR3 has 17 amino acids. The germline CDR1 and CDR2 sequences are MNHEY and SMNVEV (reference sequence). The DNA of the CDR3 is TGTGCCAGCAGTTTTTGGACTAGCGGGAGCCCGGGAGAGACCCAGTACTTC. Amino acids: CASSFWTSGSPGETQYF.

The chain carries TRBV4-1 and TRBJ2-4, with D possibly matching TRBD2 (7 bases). Trimming shortened V by 1 base and J by 4 bases, and 14 bases separated the two germline ends. This CDR3 has 16 residues. Germline loops: CDR1 MGHRA, CDR2 YSYEKL. CDR3 DNA sequence: TGCGCCAGCAGCCAAGTCGGGGGAGGGACAAAAAACATTCAGTACTTC. Translation: CASSQVGGGTKNIQYF.

The V gene is TRBV5-4, the J gene TRBJ1-2; TRBD1 agrees at 8 bases. Germline CDR1 is SGHNT and CDR2 is YYREEE (reference sequence). The ends lost 0 bases at V and 9 bases at J; junction bases unmatched: 1. The CDR3 runs 12 residues. The CDR3 DNA reads as TGTGCCAGCAGCTTGGGACAGGGGAGCTACACCTTC. It specifies CASSLGQGSYTF. Supplemented by reference TRBV5-4 and TRBJ1-2, the full variable domain reads ETGVTQSPTHLIKTRGQQVTLRCSSQSGHNTVSWYQQALGQGPQFIFQYYREEENGRGNFPPRFSGLQFPNYSSELNVNALELDDSALYLCASSLGQGSYTFGSGTRLTVV.

The genes are TRBV6-6 and TRBJ2-5, with D possibly matching TRBD1 (5 bases). This CDR3 region has 16 residues. Deletions cut 6 bases from V and 0 bases from J, with 17 bases between. The germline V gene has CDR1 MNHNY and CDR2 SVGAGI (reference sequence). The CDR3 here is CASRTYAQVDQETQYF. In DNA form, the CDR3 reads TGTGCCAGCAGAACGTACGCACAGGTGGACCAAGAGACCCAGTACTTC.

The chain couples TRBV6-5 to TRBJ1-6; no reliable D call. The CDR3 contains 14 residues. Trimming left V 6 bases short and J 10 bases short, with 16 bases between. CDR1 is MNHEY, CDR2 SVGAGI, per germline. CDR3 nucleotide sequence: TGTGCCAGCAGACCGACTGCTATCACATCACCCCTCCACTTT. This translates into CASRPTAITSPLHF.

The chain couples TRBV29-1 to TRBJ2-5, with D maybe TRBD2 (7 bases). V was trimmed by 7 bases and J by 5 bases, leaving 17 bases between them. CDR1 and CDR2 from the germline V gene are SQVTM and ANQGSEA. The CDR3 has 13 amino acids. The CDR3 here is CSGNKGGPETQYF. CDR3 sequence (DNA): TGCAGCGGAAATAAGGGGGGGCCCGAGACCCAGTACTTC.

This chain joins TRBV10-1 and TRBJ1-5; perhaps TRBD1 as D (5 bases). The CDR3 contains 23 residues. Germline CDR1 and CDR2: WNHNN and SYGVQD (reference sequence). Trimming took 0 bases from V and 5 from J, leaving 35 bases between them. The CDR3 coding sequence is TGCGCCAGCAGTGAGTCGAAAAGTACCCCCTCTGGGGCCCCAGGCCATTGCCATCAGCCCCAGCATTTT. Protein: CASSESKSTPSGAPGHCHQPQHF.

The chain joins TRBV27 to TRBJ1-2; D call uncertain. Germline lookup yields CDR1 MNHEY and CDR2 SMNVEV (reference sequence). V was pared by 0 bases and J by 0 bases, with 17 bases between. The CDR3 has 18 residues. The CDR3 protein is CASSLSTSITGANYGYTF. For the CDR3, the DNA is TGTGCCAGCAGTTTATCAACAAGTATCACGGGAGCTAACTATGGCTACACCTTC.